What follows are 20 T cell receptor beta chains derived from one specimen sequenced in a study of blood T cell repertoires in COVID-19. Assay used: immunoSEQ multiplex PCR; TCRdb lists only in-frame clones, some missing. The table includes a few hundred thousand clones, roughly 90% detected once. Sequencing used peripheral blood. The source is a woman aged 45-59 years who had recovered from COVID-19.

The chain carries TRBV6-5 and TRBJ1-3, with D possibly TRBD1 on 6 matching bases. Germline lookup yields CDR1 MNHEY and CDR2 SVGAGI. This CDR3 has 14 amino acids. The germline V and J ends were trimmed by 6 bases and 4 bases, with 13 bases remaining between them. The CDR3 DNA follows: TGTGCCAGCAGCCCAGGGGACGAGGGAAACACCATATATTTT. As protein: CASSPGDEGNTIYF.

The chain joins TRBV6-5 to TRBJ1-6; possibly TRBD1 for D (6 bases). This CDR3 is built from 13 residues. V lost 6 bases to trimming and J lost 8 bases, with 11 bases between them. From germline, CDR1 is MNHEY and CDR2 SVGAGI. Here the CDR3 DNA reads TGTGCCAGCAGAAGCGGACAGTATTCACCCCTCCACTTT. Its protein product is CASRSGQYSPLHF.

The chain recombines TRBV15 with TRBJ2-7, with 7 bases aligning to TRBD1. Per the germline V gene, CDR1 is LNHNV and CDR2 is YYDKDF (reference sequence). The CDR3 contains 14 residues. Trimming cost V 5 bases and J 2 bases; bases outside gene matches: 6. The CDR3 coding sequence is TGTGCCACCAGCCCGCGACAGGGAGCCTACGAGCAGTACTTC. Encoded protein: CATSPRQGAYEQYF.

The chain combines TRBV4-3 with TRBJ2-7; D is possibly TRBD2 (5 bases). Deletions cut 0 bases from V and 2 bases from J, with 14 bases between. The CDR3 is 16 residues long. CDR1 LGHNA and CDR2 YSLEER come from the germline V gene. The CDR3 sequence is CASSQDARFGAYEQYF. The DNA for the CDR3 is TGCGCCAGCAGCCAAGATGCCAGGTTCGGGGCCTACGAGCAGTACTTC.

The V and J genes are TRBV2 and TRBJ2-2; D is perhaps TRBD1 (5 bases). Trimming left V 11 bases short and J 7 bases short, with 11 bases between. Germline CDR1 is SNHLY and CDR2 is FYNNEI. This CDR3 has 11 residues. CDR3 protein: CAGRQGGELFF. Written as DNA, the CDR3 is TGTGCCGGAAGGCAGGGCGGGGAGCTGTTTTTT. The variable domain in full, completed from reference TRBV2 and TRBJ2-2, reads EPEVTQTPSHQVTQMGQEVILRCVPISNHLYFYWYRQILGQKVEFLVSFYNNEISEKSEIFDDQFSVERPDGSNFTLKIRSTKLEDSAMYFCAGRQGGELFFGEGSRLTVL.

This clone appeared a single time. J is TRBJ1-1 and V is TRBV3-1 (or the pseudogene TRBV3-2), with 7 bases identical to TRBD1. The CDR3 sequence is 15 residues long. V was clipped by 5 bases and J by 6 bases; unmatched bases: 12. Germline CDR1 reads LGHDT; CDR2 reads YNNKEL (reference sequence). The CDR3, as DNA: TGTGCCAGCAGCATCCGACAGGGAAGTGGGGCTGAAGCTTTCTTT. The encoded protein is CASSIRQGSGAEAFF.

This clone was recorded once. V gene TRBV28 combines with J gene TRBJ1-5; D may be TRBD1 (5 bases). The CDR3 length is 14 residues. The V end was cut by 3 bases, the J end by 4 bases, with 10 bases between. Germline V lookup: CDR1 MDHEN, CDR2 SYDVKM. CDR3 in DNA: TGTGCCAGCAGTTTTTGGGGGGGGAATCAGCCCCAGCATTTT. It encodes CASSFWGGNQPQHF.

This chain links TRBV7-2 with TRBJ2-7; D remains unclear. Trimming cost V 1 base and J 0 bases, with 4 bases left between them. The length of the CDR3 is 13 residues. Germline values: CDR1 SGHTA, CDR2 FQGNSA. Here the CDR3 reads CASSLVDSYEQYF. For the CDR3, the DNA is TGTGCCAGCAGCTTAGTAGACTCCTACGAGCAGTACTTC.

The chain is built from TRBV11-2 and TRBJ2-5; D unclear. V lost 3 bases to trimming and J lost 0 bases, with 8 bases between them. The CDR3 consists of 14 residues. CDR1 and CDR2 (germline): SGHAT, FQNNGV. CDR3 region: CASSLFTDQETQYF. In DNA form, the CDR3 reads TGTGCCAGCAGCTTGTTCACGGACCAAGAGACCCAGTACTTC. The full variable domain, in which reference TRBV11-2 and TRBJ2-5 provide the parts outside the CDR3, is EAGVAQSPRYKIIEKRQSVAFWCNPISGHATLYWYQQILGQGPKLLIQFQNNGVVDDSQLPKDRFSAERLKGVDSTLKIQPAKLEDSAVYLCASSLFTDQETQYFGPGTRLLVL.

A few counts support this clone. This rearrangement joins TRBV27 to TRBJ2-7; D may be TRBD2 (5 bases). CDR3 length equals 14 residues. Trimming pared 2 bases from V and 2 bases from J, leaving 10 bases between. From germline, CDR1 is MNHEY and CDR2 SMNVEV (reference sequence). The CDR3 sequence: CASSLTGYAYEQYF. As DNA, the CDR3 is TGTGCCAGCAGTTTAACGGGGTATGCCTACGAGCAGTACTTC.

The CDR3 protein is CASSLQSNTEAFF. CDR3 nucleotides: TGTGCCAGCAGCCTACAGTCGAACACTGAAGCTTTCTTT. This chain uses TRBV9 with TRBJ1-1; D is uncertain. Trimming took 4 bases from V and 1 from J, leaving 8 bases between them. This CDR3 has 13 amino acids. CDR1 is SGDLS and CDR2 is YYNGEE in the germline V gene.

The rearrangement joins TRBV30 to TRBJ1-6; 7 bases agree with TRBD1. Germline V CDR1 and CDR2: GTSNPN, SVGIG (reference sequence). Losses at the gene ends were 5 bases for V and 6 bases for J; bases not matched to a gene: 4. The length of the CDR3 is 13 residues. CDR3 region: CAWVRDSNSPLHF. The CDR3, as DNA: TGTGCCTGGGTCCGGGACAGTAATTCACCCCTCCACTTT.

This clone was detected only once. V gene TRBV5-5 combines with J gene TRBJ1-4; D gene uncertain. The CDR3 extends over 12 amino acids. Germline CDR1 and CDR2: SGHKS and YYEKEE (reference sequence). Deletions cut 3 bases from V and 12 bases from J, with 12 bases between. The CDR3 loop is CASSSGGRELFF. CDR3 nucleotides: TGTGCCAGCAGCTCGGGTGGGAGAGAACTGTTTTTT.

The V and J genes are TRBV29-1 and TRBJ1-2; 11 bases line up with TRBD1. The ends lost 1 base at V and 8 bases at J; junction bases unmatched: 9. The CDR3 length is 15 residues. Germline lookup yields CDR1 SQVTM and CDR2 ANQGSEA. The CDR3 nucleotides are TGCAGCGTTGAAGTATCGGGACAGGGGGTTGGGGGCTACACCTTC. This translates into CSVEVSGQGVGGYTF.

The chain recombines TRBV12-3 or TRBV12-4 with TRBJ2-1, with D hard to call. Trimming removed 0 bases at V and 7 bases at J, with 7 bases between. The CDR3 totals 13 residues. The CDR3, as DNA: TGTGCCAGCAGTTTAGCTCCGGGTAATGAGCAGTTCTTC. As protein: CASSLAPGNEQFF.

This chain links TRBV2 with TRBJ2-3; 8 positions match TRBD2. Trimming took 1 base from V and 2 from J; bases not matched to a gene: 2. The CDR3 is 15 residues long. In germline, CDR1 is SNHLY, CDR2 FYNNEI. Here the CDR3 DNA reads TGTGCCAGCAGTGAAGTGGGACTAGTCACAGATACGCAGTATTTT. Protein product: CASSEVGLVTDTQYF.

V and J are TRBV11-2 and TRBJ2-5; D is perhaps TRBD1 (6 bases). The length of the CDR3 is 11 residues. V was cut by 6 bases and J by 4 bases, with 6 bases left in between. Per the germline V gene, CDR1 is SGHAT and CDR2 is FQNNGV. The CDR3 region has the DNA TGTGCCAGCAGACAGGGAGAGACCCAGTACTTC. Amino acids: CASRQGETQYF.

This chain joins TRBV6-5 and TRBJ2-3, with 11 bases matching TRBD2. This CDR3 is 15 amino acids long. The J segment lost 2 bases and the V segment lost 6 bases, leaving 4 bases of the junction unmatched. From germline, CDR1 is MNHEY and CDR2 SVGAGI. As DNA, the CDR3 is TGTGCCAGCAGGCTAGCGGGAGGTCCCACAGATACGCAGTATTTT. Translated, it gives CASRLAGGPTDTQYF.

This clone appeared a single time. The chain joins TRBV14 to TRBJ2-7; 8 positions match TRBD1. With 4 bases clipped from V and 2 bases from J, the junction kept 4 bases outside the gene matches. Germline V gene data show CDR1 as SGHDN and CDR2 as FVKESK. The CDR3 length is 14 residues. DNA for the CDR3: TGTGCCAGCAGCCCCTGGGACAGGCCCTACGAGCAGTACTTC. It specifies CASSPWDRPYEQYF.

The rearrangement links TRBV6-4 to TRBJ2-7; D gene uncertain. The CDR3 sequence is 13 residues long. Germline-derived CDR1 and CDR2 are MRHNA and SNTAGT. V was shortened by 4 bases and J by 0 bases, with 7 bases between the two germline ends. This chain's CDR3 is CASSASSSYEQYF. The CDR3, as DNA: TGTGCCAGCAGTGCCTCGAGCTCCTACGAGCAGTACTTC.